This T cell receptor beta chain was identified during a study of cytomegalovirus exposure and HLA in healthy donors. Points from the study as a whole: Some TCR beta chains (over 150 of them) were listed as cytomegalovirus-associated.

Using immunoSEQ multiplex PCR, the repertoire was profiled, and TCRdb retains in-frame clones only, with some absent. Counted here are 100,000 to 130,000 clones, over 75% occurring once; the ten biggest clones make up 3% to 3.5%. The V and J ends lost 0 bases and 5 bases respectively, with 14 bases between them. From germline, CDR1 is SGHRS and CDR2 YFSETQ. This CDR3 comprises 15 residues. While the first cohort had hundreds of subjects, the donors belonged to the separate validation cohort of roughly 130 subjects. On this clone itself: The antigen is unknown.

This chain uses TRBV5-1 with TRBJ1-1; D not certain. The sample was PBMCs. The source of this sequence is a woman younger than 30 in good health and CMV-seronegative. The CDR3, as DNA: TGCGCCAGCAGCTTGGGAAGAAGGGAGGTGACTGAAGCTTTCTTT. Translation gives CASSLGRREVTEAFF.